This T cell receptor (beta chain) appears in the sequencing data of a study of cytomegalovirus exposure and HLA in healthy donors. Overall study findings and caveats: The study reported that TCR beta sequences accurately predicted HLA-A and HLA-B alleles in most subjects. Versus the roughly 670-donor mean, an Asian-associated ancestry cluster reportedly showed fewer N-insertions in a later analysis.

Amplification used 60 Vbeta primers and 13 Jbeta primers. Under the authors' procedure: In a later analysis, some 10 million of tens of millions of unique beta chains occurred in at least two donors. Using immunoSEQ multiplex PCR, the repertoire was profiled, and TCRdb retains in-frame clones only, with some absent. That table furnishes V, J and clone size, whereas the DNA furnished D and trimming. The table lists roughly 160,000 clones, about 65% of them singletons. In regard to this clone: What it recognizes is unknown.

The germline V and J ends were trimmed by 0 bases and 7 bases, with 12 bases remaining between them. CDR3 length: 14 residues. The V gene's germline CDR1 is GTSNPN and CDR2 SVGIG (reference sequence). The origin of this receptor is a woman aged 30 to 39 in good health and CMV-seronegative. The specimen was PBMCs. The chain has TRBV30 and TRBJ1-4; D is perhaps TRBD1 (5 bases). The CDR3 region has the DNA TGTGCCTGGAGTGTATTGGGGACTCTTGAAAAACTGTTTTTT. This encodes CAWSVLGTLEKLFF. Together with reference TRBV30 and TRBJ1-4, the CDR3 gives the full variable domain: SQTIHQWPATLVQPVGSPLSLECTVEGTSNPNLYWYRQAAGRGLQLLFYSVGIGQISSEVPQNLSASRPQDRQFILSSKKLLLSDSGFYLCAWSVLGTLEKLFFGSGTQLSVL.